This TCR beta chain was obtained from a study of T cells in Graves' hyperthyroidism and ophthalmopathy. Researchers amplified the TCR beta CDR3 regions from RNA transcripts. The primer set for the first-round RT-PCR of the TCR CDR3 was HTBI. TCRdb reanalysed the multiplex PCR reads using MiXCR and keeps one entry per CDR3 protein. The data show hundreds of thousands of distinct CDR3 sequences, approximately 15% seen once. This clonotype was recorded at least ten times. V lost 6 bases and J lost 0, with 11 bases in between. The CDR3 contains 14 residues. Looked up from germline, CDR1 is MDHEN and CDR2 is SYDVKM.

The TCR was taken from a woman aged 40-49 years with Graves' ophthalmopathy. This chain uses TRBV28 with TRBJ1-2; D remains ambiguous. Sequencing was performed on blood. CDR3 DNA sequence: TGTGCCAGCAGCCACGACACCACTAACTATGGCTACACCTTC. Its protein product is CASSHDTTNYGYTF.